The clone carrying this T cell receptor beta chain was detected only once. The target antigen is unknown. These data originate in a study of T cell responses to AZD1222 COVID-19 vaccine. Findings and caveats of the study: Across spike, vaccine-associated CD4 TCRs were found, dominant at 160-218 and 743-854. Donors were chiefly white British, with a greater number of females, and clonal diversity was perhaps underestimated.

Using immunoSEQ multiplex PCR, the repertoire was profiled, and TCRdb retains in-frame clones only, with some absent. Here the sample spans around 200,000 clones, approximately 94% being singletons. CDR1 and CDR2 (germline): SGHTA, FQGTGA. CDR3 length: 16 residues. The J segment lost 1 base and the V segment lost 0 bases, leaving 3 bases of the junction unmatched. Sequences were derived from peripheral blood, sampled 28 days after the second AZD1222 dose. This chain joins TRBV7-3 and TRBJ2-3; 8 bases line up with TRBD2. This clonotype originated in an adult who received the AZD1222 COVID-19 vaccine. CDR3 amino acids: CASSLTGGAGTDTQYF. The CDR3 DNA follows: TGTGCCAGCAGCTTAACCGGGGGGGCAGGCACAGATACGCAGTATTTT.